The 28 T cell receptor beta chains in this list originate from one sample, sequenced in a study of metastatic and nonmetastatic thyroid tumors. TCRdb re-called the PCR reads through MiXCR. Here the sample spans 10,000 to 15,000 clones, about 27% being singletons. Each patient came to thyroid surgery without any prior treatment (of any kind). Input material: tumor tissue. The source of these receptors is a female donor with papillary thyroid cancer or a benign thyroid nodule (not recorded which). Some clones in this sample may be carry-over from other donors' samples.

This clone was counted at least ten times. The chain carries TRBV19 and TRBJ2-2, with D unresolved. The germline gives CDR1 LNHDA, CDR2 SQIVND (reference sequence). Trimming shortened V by 3 bases and J by 7 bases, and 6 bases separated the two germline ends. The CDR3 runs 12 residues. CDR3 sequence: CASSIGYGELFF. The DNA of the CDR3 is TGTGCCAGTAGTATCGGCTACGGGGAGCTGTTTTTT. Full variable domain (outside the CDR3, taken from reference TRBV19 and TRBJ2-2): DGGITQSPKYLFRKEGQNVTLSCEQNLNHDAMYWYRQDPGQGLRLIYYSQIVNDFQKGDIAEGYSVSREKKESFPLTVTSAQKNPTAFYLCASSIGYGELFFGEGSRLTVL.

In its sample, this clone was seen a few times. The V gene is TRBV6-2 or TRBV6-3, the J gene TRBJ2-2, with D perhaps matching TRBD1 or TRBD2 (5 bases each). CDR3 length: 15 amino acids. Germline-derived CDR1 and CDR2 are MNHEY and SVGEGT. With 5 bases removed from V and 4 bases from J, the gap between germline ends came to 14 bases. CDR3 sequence: CASSLREISTGELFF. The DNA for the CDR3 is TGTGCCAGCAGTCTCAGGGAGATAAGCACCGGGGAGCTGTTTTTT.

The chain recombines TRBV20-1 with TRBJ1-6; D gene uncertain. The CDR3 runs to 14 residues. In germline, CDR1 is DFQATT, CDR2 SNEGSKA (reference sequence). Trimming left V 2 bases short and J 2 bases short, with 7 bases between. The CDR3 here is CSARKGTYNSPLHF. Here the CDR3 DNA reads TGCAGTGCTAGAAAAGGGACCTATAATTCACCCCTCCACTTT.

As to this clone: One junction end disagrees with the germline gene, perhaps due to a read error. The V and J genes are TRBV7-8 and TRBJ1-2; D is ambiguous. The germline V gene has CDR1 SGHVS and CDR2 FQNEAQ. This CDR3 has 16 amino acids. The CDR3 sequence is CAISLCGGSFQYGYTF. The CDR3 bases are TGTGCCATCAGCCTTTGTGGAGGGAGTTTTCAGTATGGCTACACCTTC.

The V call is TRBV5-6, the J call TRBJ2-7; D is possibly TRBD2 (6 bases). Germline CDR1 and CDR2: SGHDT and YYEEEE. This CDR3 contains 15 residues. Trimming took 4 bases from V and 3 from J, leaving 17 bases between them. CDR3 sequence: CASSPGERPRYEQYF. CDR3 in DNA: TGTGCCAGCAGCCCGGGAGAGCGGCCTCGCTACGAGCAGTACTTC.

The rearrangement uses TRBV5-1 and TRBJ2-2; 9 bases align to TRBD1. CDR1 and CDR2 from the germline V gene are SGHRS and YFSETQ. J was trimmed by 6 bases and V by 4 bases; bases with no gene match: 10. The CDR3 length is 16 residues. In nucleotides, the CDR3 is TGCGCCAGCAGCCCGACCGGGACAGGGATCCCCGGGGAGCTGTTTTTT. This encodes CASSPTGTGIPGELFF. The whole variable domain, filled in from reference TRBV5-1 and TRBJ2-2, reads KAGVTQTPRYLIKTRGQQVTLSCSPISGHRSVSWYQQTPGQGLQFLFEYFSETQRNKGNFPGRFSGRQFSNSRSEMNVSTLELGDSALYLCASSPTGTGIPGELFFGEGSRLTVL.

This clone has at least ten counts. The chain employs TRBV24-1 and TRBJ2-1, with 11 nucleotides matching TRBD1. There are 16 residues in the CDR3. Trimming at V came to 9 bases and at J to 4 bases, leaving 10 bases not matched to a gene. The germline CDR1 and CDR2 sequences are KGHDR and SFDVKD. The CDR3 protein is CATQGTGGRSYNEQFF. In nucleotides, the CDR3 is TGTGCCACCCAGGGGACAGGGGGAAGGTCTTACAATGAGCAGTTCTTC.

V is TRBV11-1 and J is TRBJ1-6; 8 nucleotides agree with TRBD1. The CDR3 is 19 residues long. Germline lookup yields CDR1 SGHAT and CDR2 FQDESV (reference sequence). V lost 2 bases, J lost 5 bases, and 14 bases stayed unmatched. The CDR3 DNA sequence: TGTGCCAGCAGCTTAAGGAGACAGGGGAGGTGGCAGGATAATTCACCCCTCCACTTT. Translating it yields CASSLRRQGRWQDNSPLHF.

This clone has just a few counts. The CDR3 bases are TGTGCCAGCAGTTTCCAGACAGGGGATATCGGGGAGCTGTTTTTT. Translation: CASSFQTGDIGELFF. J is TRBJ2-2 and V is TRBV6-2 or TRBV6-3, with 8 bases that match TRBD1. Germline loops: CDR1 MNHEY, CDR2 SVGEGT. CDR3 length: 15 amino acids. After removal of 4 bases from V and 7 bases from J, the junction contained 8 bases not matched to a gene.

The V call is TRBV11-2, the J call TRBJ2-3, with D possibly matching TRBD2 (5 bases). From germline, CDR1 is SGHAT and CDR2 FQNNGV. V was pared by 2 bases and J by 2 bases, with 14 bases between. The CDR3 runs 16 residues. The CDR3 DNA reads as TGTGCCAGCAGCTTACTGATGGCGGGTGTCACAGATACGCAGTATTTT. This sequence encodes CASSLLMAGVTDTQYF.

This clone was counted at least ten times. A much more abundant neighbour one base away suggests this may be a read error. The chain employs TRBV6-1 and TRBJ2-3, with D perhaps assigned TRBD1 or TRBD2 (5 bases each). The CDR3 consists of 15 residues. CDR1 is MNHNS, CDR2 SASEGT, per germline. V dropped 6 bases and J dropped 3 bases, with 16 bases sitting between them. The CDR3 DNA is TGTGCCAGCAGCCGACATGTGTGGGGGACAGATACGCAGTATTTT. Translation: CASSRHVWGTDTQYF.

This clone was counted many times. The chain combines TRBV7-8 with TRBJ2-1; D uncertain. The CDR3 loop spans 14 amino acids. From germline, CDR1 is SGHVS and CDR2 FQNEAQ. Deletions cut 1 base from V and 10 bases from J, with 14 bases between. The CDR3, as DNA: TGTGCCAGCAGCTTAGGAGTAGCCAGCGACGAGCAGTTCTTC. It is translated as CASSLGVASDEQFF.

Sample share makes this clone medium-sized. The CDR3 DNA sequence: TGTGCCAGTAGTACTCAGGACCGGGTTGAAAAGGAGCAGTACTTC. It codes for CASSTQDRVEKEQYF. V and J are TRBV19 and TRBJ2-7; D is uncertain. V lost 4 bases to trimming and J lost 7 bases, with 20 bases between them. The CDR3 covers 15 residues. Germline values: CDR1 LNHDA, CDR2 SQIVND (reference sequence).

About this clone itself: This CDR3 fails to terminate in the conserved phenylalanine or tryptophan, so it likely reflects a read error. The chain recombines TRBV20-1 with TRBJ2-3; TRBD1 or TRBD2 may be the D gene (6 bases each). Trimming removed 8 bases at V and 6 bases at J, with 30 bases between. The CDR3 totals 17 residues. CDR1 DFQATT and CDR2 SNEGSKA come from the germline V gene (reference sequence). For the CDR3, the DNA is TGCAGTTCCACTTCCTACGGGAGTACAGGGTTTACGGATACGCAGTATTTG. Its protein product is CSSTSYGSTGFTDTQYL.

This clone was picked up many times. A much larger clone differs by one base, so this may be a read error. The J gene is TRBJ2-1, the V gene TRBV7-2; D unresolved. Germline V gives CDR1 SGHTA, CDR2 FQGNSA. The CDR3 contains 14 residues. The CDR3 DNA reads TGTGTCAGCAGCTTAGTTGCGTCCTACAATGAGCAGTTCTTC. Translated: CVSSLVASYNEQFF.

This clone has just one count. Written as DNA, the CDR3 is TGCGCCAGCAGCTTGGCGGCAGCCGGCTCTGGGGCCAACGTCCTGACTTTC. Its translation is CASSLAAAGSGANVLTF. The chain links TRBV5-1 to TRBJ2-6; no reliable D call. CDR1 is SGHRS and CDR2 is YFSETQ in the germline V gene. The CDR3 covers 17 residues. V lost 0 bases, J lost 0 bases, and 10 bases lay in between.

This clone was seen just once. V gene TRBV3-1 combines with J gene TRBJ2-3; D gene uncertain. Germline V gives CDR1 LGHDT, CDR2 YNNKEL (reference sequence). Trimming left V 0 bases short and J 3 bases short, with 7 bases between. This CDR3 contains 14 residues. For the CDR3, the DNA is TGTGCCAGCAGCCAAGAGTCTGCTACAGATACGCAGTATTTT. Its protein is CASSQESATDTQYF.

The gene calls are TRBV15 and TRBJ2-3, with D uncertain. The CDR3 covers 15 residues. The germline V gene encodes CDR1 LNHNV and CDR2 YYDKDF (reference sequence). Trimming took 2 bases from V and 5 from J, leaving 14 bases between them. The CDR3 loop is CATSRNGLFIDTQYF. The DNA of the CDR3 is TGTGCCACCAGCAGAAATGGGCTTTTCATAGATACGCAGTATTTT.

A remark on this clone: Germline and junction disagree at one end, which may indicate a read error. The rearrangement uses TRBV7-8 and TRBJ1-6; TRBD1 is a possible D gene (5 bases). Germline loops: CDR1 SGHVS, CDR2 FQNEAQ. The CDR3 has 13 residues. CDR3 nucleotide sequence: TGTGCAAGCAGCCCAGGGCCGAATTCACACCTCCACTTT. Residues: CASSPGPNSHLHF.

This clone was seen ten or more times. The chain recombines TRBV29-1 with TRBJ1-1, with 7 positions matching TRBD1. Germline V lookup: CDR1 SQVTM, CDR2 ANQGSEA. V shed 6 bases, J shed 3 bases, and the junction held 7 bases outside the gene matches. The CDR3 length is 13 residues. The CDR3 loop reads CSVRKGGDTEAFF. DNA for the CDR3: TGCAGCGTCCGGAAAGGGGGCGACACTGAAGCTTTCTTT.

This clone was counted ten times or more. In DNA, the CDR3 is TGCAGTGCTAGAGACGGTTTCATGAACACTGAAGCTTTCTTT. This gives the protein CSARDGFMNTEAFF. The chain carries TRBV20-1 and TRBJ1-1; D gene ambiguous. Germline assignment: CDR1 DFQATT and CDR2 SNEGSKA (reference sequence). Trimming left V 0 bases short and J 0 bases short, with 8 bases between. The CDR3 extends over 14 amino acids.

This clone is medium-sized in the sample. The CDR3 DNA sequence: TGTGCCAGCTCACCTGGGACAGGGAGAAACGAGCAGTACTTC. Protein: CASSPGTGRNEQYF. The rearrangement joins TRBV18 to TRBJ2-7; 9 positions agree with TRBD1. The CDR3 spans 14 residues. The germline CDR1 and CDR2 sequences are KGHSH and LQKENI. Germline trimming cut 3 bases from V and 5 bases from J; bases unmatched to any gene: 5. The full variable domain, completed using reference TRBV18 and TRBJ2-7, is NAGVMQNPRHLVRRRGQEARLRCSPMKGHSHVYWYRQLPEEGLKFMVYLQKENIIDESGMPKERFSAEFPKEGPSILRIQQVVRGDSAAYFCASSPGTGRNEQYFGPGTRLTVT.

J is TRBJ2-7 and V is TRBV30; 9 bases match TRBD1. The CDR3 is 10 amino acids. Unmatched junction bases numbered 6, after V lost 6 bases and J lost 12 bases. Germline assignment: CDR1 GTSNPN and CDR2 SVGIG (reference sequence). CDR3 nucleotides: TGTGCCTGCAGGACAGGGGATGGGTACTTC. This gives the protein CACRTGDGYF.

This clone was counted ten times or more. For the CDR3, the DNA is TGTGCCAGCAGCGTAGGAGGCAGAGGACAGAATTTACACTATGGCTACACCTTC. It specifies CASSVGGRGQNLHYGYTF. The rearrangement joins TRBV9 to TRBJ1-2, with D possibly being TRBD1 (6 bases). Germline CDR1 and CDR2: SGDLS and YYNGEE. There are 18 residues in the CDR3. V was clipped by 0 bases and J by 3 bases, with 21 bases between them. Variable domain in full (rest from reference TRBV9 and TRBJ1-2): DSGVTQTPKHLITATGQRVTLRCSPRSGDLSVYWYQQSLDQGLQFLIQYYNGEERAKGNILERFSAQQFPDLHSELNLSSLELGDSALYFCASSVGGRGQNLHYGYTFGSGTRLTVV.

Comments on this clone: Compared with germline, one end of the junction differs, possibly owing to a read error. This rearrangement joins TRBV15 to TRBJ2-3; 9 bases fit TRBD2. The CDR3 is 18 residues long. Germline V gene lookup returns CDR1 LNHNV and CDR2 YYDKDF (reference sequence). The CDR3 sequence is CTTNRDTLAGGAEDTQYF. Here the CDR3 DNA reads TGTACCACCAACAGAGATACATTGGCGGGAGGGGCCGAAGATACGCAGTATTTT.

This clone was picked up many times. The CDR3 nucleotides are TGCAGCGTTGAGGGATGGGGGCAGAGCACCGGGGAGCTGTTTTTT. It specifies CSVEGWGQSTGELFF. The chain has TRBV29-1 and TRBJ2-2, with TRBD1 as a possible D gene (6 bases). Germline loops: CDR1 SQVTM, CDR2 ANQGSEA. V was trimmed by 3 bases and J by 4 bases, leaving 15 bases between them. The CDR3 totals 15 residues.

This clone was seen only a few times. This may stem from a read error, because a much larger clone lies one nucleotide away. Other DNA sequences of this sample code for an identical CDR3. The CDR3 coding sequence is TGTGCCAGCAGCTTGACGGGTCTGCTCGGGGGACAGGGAGTCGATGAGCAGTTCTTC. Protein product: CASSLTGLLGGQGVDEQFF. The V gene is TRBV7-6, the J gene TRBJ2-1, with 9 bases lining up with TRBD1. This CDR3 region has 19 residues. Germline CDR1 reads SGHVS; CDR2 reads FNYEAQ. V lost 3 bases and J lost 8; bases outside the gene matches: 20.

The rearrangement links TRBV6-1 to TRBJ1-2; D not certain. Trimming took 7 bases from V and 4 from J, leaving 16 bases between them. This CDR3 contains 14 residues. CDR1 is MNHNS and CDR2 is SASEGT in the germline V gene. CDR3 DNA: TGTGCCAGCACGGTGTTCGAGACAACCTATGGCTACACCTTC. It encodes CASTVFETTYGYTF.